Presented here are 29 T cell receptor beta chains from one specimen sequenced in a study of cytomegalovirus exposure and HLA in healthy donors. PCR primers comprised 60 Vbeta and 13 Jbeta primers. Clones were sequenced by immunoSEQ multiplex PCR, and TCRdb holds only the in-frame ones, with some missing. The sample lists about 160,000 clones; around 85% were seen once. The sequencing input was PBMCs. These receptors all stem from a man aged 40-49 years in good health and CMV-seronegative.

The chain combines TRBV19 with TRBJ2-2; 7 bases align to TRBD2. The trim removed 7 bases at V and 4 bases at J, leaving 6 bases unmatched. Germline CDR1 LNHDA, CDR2 SQIVND (reference sequence). CDR3 length: 14 amino acids. This CDR3 reads CASIASGVTGELFF. The CDR3 coding sequence is TGTGCCAGTATTGCTAGCGGAGTCACCGGGGAGCTGTTTTTT.

This rearrangement joins TRBV2 to TRBJ2-3; TRBD2 matches 9 bases. Trimming at V came to 5 bases and at J to 2 bases, leaving 17 bases not matched to a gene. The CDR3 is made up of 19 amino acids. The germline V gene has CDR1 SNHLY and CDR2 FYNNEI. CDR3 nucleotides: TGTGCCAGCAGTTCTGTTAGCGGGGGCCCCGATCTACCCACAGATACGCAGTATTTT. Protein sequence: CASSSVSGGPDLPTDTQYF.

The CDR3 coding sequence is TGCAGTGTAGCGGGCCAGCCCCAGCATTTT. This encodes CSVAGQPQHF. The chain recombines TRBV20-1 with TRBJ1-5, with D unclear. The germline V gene has CDR1 DFQATT and CDR2 SNEGSKA (reference sequence). The V and J ends lost 7 bases and 7 bases respectively, with 8 bases between them. The CDR3 extends over 10 amino acids.

The CDR3 protein is CASSSIAGQSTDTQYF. The CDR3 DNA sequence: TGTGCCAGCAGCTCCATAGCGGGCCAGAGCACAGATACGCAGTATTTT. This chain joins TRBV5-4 and TRBJ2-3; 7 positions match TRBD2. Germline values: CDR1 SGHNT, CDR2 YYREEE (reference sequence). This CDR3 is 16 amino acids long. The ends lost 3 bases at V and 0 bases at J; junction bases unmatched: 7. The complete variable domain, with remaining parts taken from reference TRBV5-4 and TRBJ2-3, reads ETGVTQSPTHLIKTRGQQVTLRCSSQSGHNTVSWYQQALGQGPQFIFQYYREEENGRGNFPPRFSGLQFPNYSSELNVNALELDDSALYLCASSSIAGQSTDTQYFGPGTRLTVL.

This chain uses TRBV10-1 with TRBJ2-5; D not certain. In germline, CDR1 is WNHNN, CDR2 SYGVQD (reference sequence). V shed 3 bases and J shed 6 bases, with 14 bases lying between them. The CDR3 is 14 amino acids. The chain's CDR3 is CASSDGQALQTQYF. In DNA, the CDR3 is TGCGCCAGCAGTGATGGCCAGGCCCTCCAGACCCAGTACTTC.

The chain links TRBV6-1 to TRBJ2-5; 8 positions match TRBD1. Germline-derived CDR1 and CDR2 are MNHNS and SASEGT. V gave up 4 bases and J gave up 5 bases; unmatched junction bases: 9. The CDR3 is made up of 15 amino acids. The CDR3 DNA reads TGTGCCAGCAGTGCCTACAGGGGGTTTGGGGAGACCCAGTACTTC. Amino acid sequence: CASSAYRGFGETQYF.

The CDR3 sequence is CASNHGGLAGANVLTF. CDR3 DNA: TGTGCCAGCAACCATGGGGGCTTGGCTGGGGCCAACGTCCTGACTTTC. This rearrangement joins TRBV28 to TRBJ2-6; weak D call: TRBD1 (6 bases). The ends were cut back, 7 bases at V and 2 bases at J, with 15 bases in the middle. The germline CDR1 and CDR2 sequences are MDHEN and SYDVKM. This CDR3 spans 16 amino acids.

V gene TRBV9 combines with J gene TRBJ2-7; a weak D match, TRBD1 (5 bases). Germline CDR1 is SGDLS and CDR2 is YYNGEE. CDR3 length: 13 residues. The V end lost 0 bases, the J end lost 5 bases, and 9 bases lay between the germline ends. The CDR3 loop is CASSVGRVDEQYF. CDR3 DNA sequence: TGTGCCAGCAGCGTAGGCAGGGTCGACGAGCAGTACTTC.

V usage is TRBV28 and J usage is TRBJ1-2, with 9 bases fitting TRBD1. Germline trimming cut 4 bases from V and 5 bases from J; bases unmatched to any gene: 8. This CDR3 comprises 15 residues. The germline gives CDR1 MDHEN, CDR2 SYDVKM. This chain's CDR3 is CASSSIGQGNYGYTF. The CDR3 coding sequence is TGTGCCAGCAGTTCTATCGGACAGGGGAATTATGGCTACACCTTC.

This chain links TRBV11-2 with TRBJ1-2, with a weak D call TRBD1 (6 bases). Germline CDR1 SGHAT, CDR2 FQNNGV. Deletions cut 1 base from V and 4 bases from J, with 10 bases between. CDR3 size: 14 residues. CDR3 region: CASSLATGFYGYTF. CDR3 coding DNA: TGTGCCAGCAGCTTAGCAACAGGGTTCTATGGCTACACCTTC.

The V call is TRBV7-9, the J call TRBJ2-7, with a possible D match to TRBD1 (6 bases). The germline V gene has CDR1 SEHNR and CDR2 FQNEAQ (reference sequence). The CDR3 covers 13 residues. V gave up 10 bases and J gave up 2 bases, with 15 bases separating them. As DNA, the CDR3 is TGTGCCACAACGGGACACAAAACCTACGAGCAGTACTTC. Encoded protein: CATTGHKTYEQYF.

This clone was seen only a few times. The chain employs TRBV30 and TRBJ1-1, with D uncertain. Trimming pared 0 bases from V and 5 bases from J, leaving 13 bases between. From germline, CDR1 is GTSNPN and CDR2 SVGIG (reference sequence). This CDR3 is built from 14 residues. CDR3 DNA: TGTGCCTGGAGTGTACCAGGATTATGGACTGAAGCTTTCTTT. Translated, it gives CAWSVPGLWTEAFF.

The chain combines TRBV6-4 with TRBJ1-1; D unclear. The length of the CDR3 is 10 residues. Germline CDR1 is MRHNA and CDR2 is SNTAGT. With 4 bases removed from V and 8 bases from J, the gap between germline ends came to 5 bases. The DNA for the CDR3 is TGTGCCAGCAGTGGGCCCGAAGCTTTCTTT. This codes for CASSGPEAFF.

This rearrangement joins TRBV6-1 to TRBJ2-1; 9 bases map to TRBD1. Trimming at V came to 2 bases and at J to 5 bases, leaving 10 bases not matched to a gene. CDR3 length: 17 amino acids. Germline values: CDR1 MNHNS, CDR2 SASEGT. The CDR3, as DNA: TGTGCCAGCAGTGAATCTGCCGGGACAGGGAGGAACAATGAGCAGTTCTTC. It is translated as CASSESAGTGRNNEQFF.

The chain carries TRBV10-1 and TRBJ2-3, with a tentative D call TRBD1 (5 bases). CDR3 size: 14 residues. The germline CDR1 and CDR2 sequences are WNHNN and SYGVQD (reference sequence). V shed 0 bases and J shed 3 bases, with 7 bases lying between them. In nucleotides, the CDR3 is TGCGCCAGCAGTGAGTCCCAGGGAACAGATACGCAGTATTTT. It translates to CASSESQGTDTQYF.

The chain recombines TRBV2 with TRBJ2-3; 8 bases match TRBD1. CDR1 and CDR2 (germline): SNHLY, FYNNEI. V lost 4 bases and J lost 3; bases outside the gene matches: 6. CDR3 length equals 15 residues. The DNA of the CDR3 is TGTGCCAGCAGTGCAGGGGGCGCAAGGACAGATACGCAGTATTTT. Encoded protein: CASSAGGARTDTQYF.

The rearrangement uses TRBV10-3 and TRBJ1-4, with D possibly TRBD1 on 5 matching bases. V lost 0 bases and J 5 bases, leaving 19 bases between the germline ends. The CDR3 sequence is 18 residues long. Looked up from germline, CDR1 is ENHRY and CDR2 is SYGVKD. The CDR3 is CAISESFPPGLQNEKLFF. The CDR3 region has the DNA TGTGCCATCAGTGAGTCGTTCCCTCCGGGACTCCAGAATGAAAAACTGTTTTTT.

This clone was counted between two and nine times. The chain couples TRBV28 to TRBJ1-1; perhaps TRBD1 as D (5 bases). The germline V and J ends were trimmed by 6 bases and 1 base, with 9 bases remaining between them. The CDR3 consists of 13 residues. The germline V gene has CDR1 MDHEN and CDR2 SYDVKM. The CDR3 DNA sequence: TGTGCCAGCAGGTCCACAGGGAACACTGAAGCTTTCTTT. As protein: CASRSTGNTEAFF.

This clone was seen a few times. This rearrangement joins TRBV7-9 to TRBJ2-7, with 7 bases lining up with TRBD1. V was pared by 4 bases and J by 7 bases, with 10 bases of the junction left unmatched. CDR1 is SEHNR, CDR2 FQNEAQ, per germline (reference sequence). The CDR3 has 14 amino acids. CDR3 protein: CASSSGQLPREQYF. CDR3 nucleotide sequence: TGTGCCAGCAGCTCGGGACAGCTCCCAAGGGAGCAGTACTTC.

This chain joins TRBV30 and TRBJ1-1; TRBD1 is a possible D gene (6 bases). V gave up 0 bases and J gave up 11 bases, with 16 bases separating them. This CDR3 spans 13 amino acids. Germline CDR1 and CDR2: GTSNPN and SVGIG (reference sequence). The CDR3 DNA is TGTGCCTGGAGTGTACCAGGGGCCAACGTGGCTTTCTTT. Encoded protein: CAWSVPGANVAFF. Using reference TRBV30 and TRBJ1-1 for the parts outside the CDR3, the full variable domain is SQTIHQWPATLVQPVGSPLSLECTVEGTSNPNLYWYRQAAGRGLQLLFYSVGIGQISSEVPQNLSASRPQDRQFILSSKKLLLSDSGFYLCAWSVPGANVAFFGQGTRLTVV.

The chain couples TRBV7-3 to TRBJ2-1; TRBD2 aligns across 9 bases. The CDR3 sequence is 14 residues long. Germline V lookup: CDR1 SGHTA, CDR2 FQGTGA. Losses at the gene ends were 4 bases for V and 6 bases for J; bases not matched to a gene: 4. The CDR3 DNA reads as TGTGCCAGCAGCTCCGGCGGGGGGGCCAATGAGCAGTTCTTC. Protein sequence: CASSSGGGANEQFF.

Notes on this clone: Germline and junction disagree at one end, which may indicate a read error. Other DNA sequences in the sample encode the same CDR3. The gene calls are TRBV7-8 and TRBJ1-1, with a weak D call TRBD1 (6 bases). The CDR3 has 13 amino acids. CDR1 SGHVS and CDR2 FQNEAQ come from the germline V gene. CDR3 region: CASSFRGNTEAFF. CDR3 coding DNA: TGTGCCAGCAGCTTTAGGGGGAACACTGAAGCCTTCTTT.

The chain employs TRBV18 and TRBJ1-1; D perhaps matches TRBD1 (6 bases). Deletions cut 5 bases from V and 4 bases from J, with 11 bases between. In germline, CDR1 is KGHSH, CDR2 LQKENI. CDR3 length equals 13 residues. Here the CDR3 reads CASSGTGSTEAFF. The CDR3 DNA reads TGTGCCAGCTCAGGTACAGGGAGCACTGAAGCTTTCTTT.

The chain carries TRBV4-3 and TRBJ2-7; maybe TRBD2 (6 bases). The germline V and J ends were trimmed by 0 bases and 2 bases, with 20 bases remaining between them. Germline-derived CDR1 and CDR2 are LGHNA and YSLEER. This CDR3 contains 18 residues. As DNA, the CDR3 is TGCGCCAGCAGCCAAGATCATAGTAGGGGACTCCAGGCCTACGAGCAGTACTTC. Translation: CASSQDHSRGLQAYEQYF.

V is TRBV28 and J is TRBJ1-4; possibly TRBD1 for D (5 bases). V lost 4 bases, J lost 6 bases, and 12 bases lay in between. CDR1 and CDR2 (germline): MDHEN, SYDVKM. CDR3 size: 14 residues. The CDR3 DNA reads TGTGCCAGCAGTTGGGCGGGACGGGATGAAAAACTGTTTTTT. It yields the protein CASSWAGRDEKLFF.

This clone has only a few counts. CDR3: CASSFGSPPETQYF. CDR3 nucleotides: TGTGCCAGCAGCTTTGGTAGCCCCCCAGAGACCCAGTACTTC. The chain is built from TRBV7-9 and TRBJ2-5; D not certain. There are 14 residues in the CDR3. Germline V gene data show CDR1 as SEHNR and CDR2 as FQNEAQ (reference sequence). Trimming took 3 bases from V and 4 from J, leaving 12 bases between them.

The V call is TRBV18, the J call TRBJ1-1; D gene uncertain. In germline, CDR1 is KGHSH, CDR2 LQKENI. V shed 3 bases and J shed 5 bases, with 16 bases lying between them. The CDR3 consists of 15 residues. CDR3 in DNA: TGTGCCAGCTCACCGGGCTCGTCGGCGGGAACTGAAGCTTTCTTT. Encoded protein: CASSPGSSAGTEAFF. The whole variable domain, filled in from reference TRBV18 and TRBJ1-1, reads NAGVMQNPRHLVRRRGQEARLRCSPMKGHSHVYWYRQLPEEGLKFMVYLQKENIIDESGMPKERFSAEFPKEGPSILRIQQVVRGDSAAYFCASSPGSSAGTEAFFGQGTRLTVV.

About this clone itself: At one end, the junction sequence differs from germline, possibly due to a read error. The chain links TRBV7-7 to TRBJ2-5; 7 nucleotides align to TRBD2. The CDR3 has 15 residues. CDR1 and CDR2 from the germline V gene are SSHAT and FNYEAQ (reference sequence). This CDR3 reads CASSTGTTREETQYF. The CDR3, as DNA: TGTGCTAGCAGCACCGGGACTACGCGGGAAGAGACCCAGTACTTC.

V usage is TRBV4-1 and J usage is TRBJ2-7; D uncertain. Between the trimmed V and J ends, which lost 1 base and 2 bases, there was a span of 9 bases. Germline V lookup: CDR1 MGHRA, CDR2 YSYEKL. This CDR3 has 14 residues. This CDR3 is CASSQVDLAYEQYF. CDR3 nucleotides: TGCGCCAGCAGCCAAGTAGATCTCGCCTACGAGCAGTACTTC.